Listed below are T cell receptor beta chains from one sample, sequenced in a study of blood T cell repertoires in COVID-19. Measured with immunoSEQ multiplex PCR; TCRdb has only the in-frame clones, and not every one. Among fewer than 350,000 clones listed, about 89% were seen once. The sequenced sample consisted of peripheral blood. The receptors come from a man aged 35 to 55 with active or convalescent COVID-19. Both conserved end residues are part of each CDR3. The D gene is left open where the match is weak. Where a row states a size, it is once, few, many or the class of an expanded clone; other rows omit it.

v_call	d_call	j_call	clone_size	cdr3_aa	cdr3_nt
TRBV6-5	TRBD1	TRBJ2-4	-	CASSYSRQGQNIQYF	TGTGCCAGCAGTTACTCGAGACAGGGGCAAAACATTCAGTACTTC
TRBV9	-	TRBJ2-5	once	CASSVRGMETQYF	TGTGCCAGCAGCGTAAGAGGGATGGAGACCCAGTACTTC
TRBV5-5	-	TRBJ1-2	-	CASSLQTNYGYTF	TGTGCCAGCAGCCTACAGACTAACTATGGCTACACCTTC
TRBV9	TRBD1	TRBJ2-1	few	CASSDAGTGVDEQFF	TGTGCCAGCAGCGACGCCGGGACAGGGGTCGATGAGCAGTTCTTC
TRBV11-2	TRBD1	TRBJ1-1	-	CASRGQGRTEAFF	TGTGCCAGCCGGGGACAGGGACGCACTGAAGCTTTCTTT
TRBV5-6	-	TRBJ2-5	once	CASSFPDFEETQYF	TGTGCCAGCAGCTTCCCAGACTTTGAAGAGACCCAGTACTTC
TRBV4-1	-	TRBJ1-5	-	CASSQVRQGNQPQHF	TGCGCCAGCAGCCAAGTGCGGCAGGGTAATCAGCCCCAGCATTTT
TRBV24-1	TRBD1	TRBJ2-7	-	CATSDNPGQGSYEQYF	TGTGCCACCAGTGACAACCCGGGACAGGGATCCTACGAGCAGTACTTC
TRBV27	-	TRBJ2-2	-	CASSFVSNTGELFF	TGTGCCAGCAGTTTCGTCTCGAACACCGGGGAGCTGTTTTTT
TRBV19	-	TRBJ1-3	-	CASSTRQSGNTIYF	TGTGCCAGTAGTACGCGACAGTCTGGAAACACCATATATTTT
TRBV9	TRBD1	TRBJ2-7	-	CASSVGGTAYHEQYF	TGTGCCAGCAGCGTAGGAGGGACAGCATACCACGAGCAGTACTTC
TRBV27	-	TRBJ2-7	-	CASSSGYELSYEQYF	TGTGCCAGCAGCTCAGGATACGAACTTTCCTACGAGCAGTACTTC
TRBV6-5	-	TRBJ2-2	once	CASDFQNTGELFF	TGTGCCAGCGACTTCCAGAACACCGGGGAGCTGTTTTTT
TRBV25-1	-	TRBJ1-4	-	CASSEYPGATNEKLFF	TGTGCCAGCAGTGAATATCCCGGGGCAACTAATGAAAAACTGTTTTTT
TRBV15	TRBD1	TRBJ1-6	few	CATSVDRAAGNSPLHF	TGTGCCACCAGCGTAGACAGGGCCGCAGGGAATTCACCCCTCCACTTT